Sequencing of this T cell receptor beta chain was carried out in a study of beta chain features in type 1 diabetes. General study points: Any HLA type influence on TCRB rearrangement was left unresolved here. There were fewer insertions and more deletions at the VDJ junctions of type 1 diabetes patients. Moderate but significant shortening of TCRB CDR3s was recorded in all four CD4+ subsets from Type 1 diabetes patients.

Comments on this clone: Its specificity is not known.

Every single donor gave one heparinised blood draw, and these averaged roughly 100 mL. Sequencing targeted expressed TCRB transcripts, as all isolated RNA had been reverse transcribed. Clones were read by immunoSEQ multiplex PCR, and TCRdb kept only the in-frame ones, dropping some. The sample has 240,000 or so clones, over 65% seen once. The CDR3 sequence is 13 residues long. Germline lookup yields CDR1 GTSNPN and CDR2 SVGIG (reference sequence). Trimming removed 1 base from V and 4 bases from J, with 10 bases in between. The sequence was obtained from a man younger than 40 in good health. This sequence joins TRBV30 and TRBJ1-2, with D maybe TRBD1 (6 bases). Sequencing was done on a sample of naive CD4+ T cells from blood. The CDR3 region has the DNA TGTGCCTGGAGTGAACAGGGAATCTATGGCTACACCTTC. The encoded protein is CAWSEQGIYGYTF.